The present T cell receptor beta chain was sequenced within a study of shared T cell receptors in the human thymus. Measured with immunoSEQ multiplex PCR; TCRdb has only the in-frame clones, and not every one. The data hold a few hundred thousand clones, with 85% to 95% observed a single time. The junction had 21 bases not matched to a gene; V was cut back by 4 bases and J by 6 bases. The CDR3 is 19 amino acids. Germline CDR1 is SGHVS and CDR2 is FQNEAQ. This clonotype originated in a human donor. Input material: thymocytes. The chain recombines TRBV7-8 with TRBJ2-7; 10 bases line up with TRBD2. The DNA of the CDR3 is TGTGCCAGCAGCTGCCCAAGGAGGGGGCGGGAGCGGGAGGGCCTCGAGCAGTACTTC. This translates into CASSCPRRGREREGLEQYF.